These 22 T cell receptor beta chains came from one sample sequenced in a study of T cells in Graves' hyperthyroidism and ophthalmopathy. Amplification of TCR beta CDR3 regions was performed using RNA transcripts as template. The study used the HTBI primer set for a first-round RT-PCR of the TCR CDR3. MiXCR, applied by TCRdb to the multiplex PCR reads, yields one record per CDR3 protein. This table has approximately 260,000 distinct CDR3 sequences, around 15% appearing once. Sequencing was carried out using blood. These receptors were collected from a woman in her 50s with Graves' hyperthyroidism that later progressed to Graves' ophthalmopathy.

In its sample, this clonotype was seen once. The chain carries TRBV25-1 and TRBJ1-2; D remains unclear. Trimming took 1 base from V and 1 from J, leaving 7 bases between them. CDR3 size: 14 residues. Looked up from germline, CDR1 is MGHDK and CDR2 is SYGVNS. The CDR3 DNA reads TGTGCCAGCAGTGAATTGGTCGGTAACTATGGCTACACCTTC. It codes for CASSELVGNYGYTF.

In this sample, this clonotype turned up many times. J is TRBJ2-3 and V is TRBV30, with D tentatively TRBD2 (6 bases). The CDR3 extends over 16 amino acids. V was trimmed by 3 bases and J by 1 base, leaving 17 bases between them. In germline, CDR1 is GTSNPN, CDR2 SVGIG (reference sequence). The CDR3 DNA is TGTGCCTGGAGGCCGAGGCTAGCGTGGGGCACAGATACGCAGTATTTT. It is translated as CAWRPRLAWGTDTQYF. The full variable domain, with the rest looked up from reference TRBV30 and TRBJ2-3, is SQTIHQWPATLVQPVGSPLSLECTVEGTSNPNLYWYRQAAGRGLQLLFYSVGIGQISSEVPQNLSASRPQDRQFILSSKKLLLSDSGFYLCAWRPRLAWGTDTQYFGPGTRLTVL.

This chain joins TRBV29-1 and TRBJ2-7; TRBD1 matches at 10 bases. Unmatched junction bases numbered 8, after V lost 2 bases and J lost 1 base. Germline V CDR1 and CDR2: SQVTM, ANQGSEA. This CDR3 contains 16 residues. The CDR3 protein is CSVEISGQGKSYEQYF. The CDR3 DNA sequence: TGCAGCGTTGAAATTTCGGGACAGGGGAAATCCTACGAGCAGTACTTC.

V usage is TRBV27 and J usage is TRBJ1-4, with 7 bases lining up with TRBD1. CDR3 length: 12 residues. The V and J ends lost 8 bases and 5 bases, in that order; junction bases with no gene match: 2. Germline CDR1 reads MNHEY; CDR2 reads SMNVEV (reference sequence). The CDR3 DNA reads TGTGCCAGCGGGGGACAGAATGAAAAACTGTTTTTT. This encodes CASGGQNEKLFF.

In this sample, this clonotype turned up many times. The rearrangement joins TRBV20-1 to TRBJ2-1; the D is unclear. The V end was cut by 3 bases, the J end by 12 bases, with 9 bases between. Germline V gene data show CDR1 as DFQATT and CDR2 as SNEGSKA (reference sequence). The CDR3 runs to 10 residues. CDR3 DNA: TGCAGTGCTAGTGGCGGTGGGCAGTTCTTC. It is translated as CSASGGGQFF.

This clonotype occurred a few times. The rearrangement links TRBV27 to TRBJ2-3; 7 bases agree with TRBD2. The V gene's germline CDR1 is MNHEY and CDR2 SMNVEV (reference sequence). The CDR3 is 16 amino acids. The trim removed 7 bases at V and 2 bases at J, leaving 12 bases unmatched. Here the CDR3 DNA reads TGTGCCAGCACCCGCCTGAGCGGGACCGCCACAGATACGCAGTATTTT. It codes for CASTRLSGTATDTQYF.

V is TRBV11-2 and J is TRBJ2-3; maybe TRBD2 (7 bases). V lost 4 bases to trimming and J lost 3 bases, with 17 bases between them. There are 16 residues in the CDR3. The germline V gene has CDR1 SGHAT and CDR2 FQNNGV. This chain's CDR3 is CASSSLGGGPTDTQYF. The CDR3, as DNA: TGTGCCAGCAGCTCTTTAGGGGGAGGGCCGACAGATACGCAGTATTTT.

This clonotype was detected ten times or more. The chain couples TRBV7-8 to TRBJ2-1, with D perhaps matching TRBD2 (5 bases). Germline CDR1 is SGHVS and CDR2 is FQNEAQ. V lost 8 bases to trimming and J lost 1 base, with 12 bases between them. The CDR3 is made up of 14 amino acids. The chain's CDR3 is CASERRESYNEQFF. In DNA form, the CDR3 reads TGTGCCAGCGAGCGGAGAGAATCCTACAATGAGCAGTTCTTC.

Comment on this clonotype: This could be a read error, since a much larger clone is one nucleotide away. The CDR3 loop reads CASSQYGDQNTEAFF. For the CDR3, the DNA is TGTGCCAGCAGCCAGTATGGGGACCAGAACACTGAAGCTTTCTTT. The V and J genes are TRBV3-1 and TRBJ1-1; the D gene is possibly TRBD1 (5 bases). The germline CDR1 and CDR2 sequences are LGHDT and YNNKEL (reference sequence). The V end was cut by 3 bases, the J end by 1 base, with 12 bases between. The CDR3 length is 15 residues.

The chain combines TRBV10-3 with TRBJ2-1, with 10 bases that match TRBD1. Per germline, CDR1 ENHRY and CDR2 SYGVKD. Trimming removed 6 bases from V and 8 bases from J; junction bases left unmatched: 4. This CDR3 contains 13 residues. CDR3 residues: CAIRLTGGYEQFF. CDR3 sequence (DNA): TGTGCCATCAGGCTGACAGGGGGCTATGAGCAGTTCTTC.

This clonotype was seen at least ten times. The CDR3 region is CASSPRGTATNEKLFF. Here the CDR3 DNA reads TGTGCCAGCAGTCCCCGGGGGACCGCAACTAATGAAAAACTGTTTTTT. The chain recombines TRBV12-3 or TRBV12-4 with TRBJ1-4, with TRBD1 as a possible D gene (5 bases). V dropped 5 bases and J dropped 0 bases, with 13 bases sitting between them. CDR3 size: 16 residues.

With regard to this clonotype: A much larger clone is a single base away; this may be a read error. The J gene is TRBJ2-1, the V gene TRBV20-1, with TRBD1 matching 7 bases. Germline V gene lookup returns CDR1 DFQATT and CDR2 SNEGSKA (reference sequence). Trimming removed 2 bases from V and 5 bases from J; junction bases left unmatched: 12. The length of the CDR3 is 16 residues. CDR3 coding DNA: TGCAGTGCTAGAAGATACCGGGACAGTGGGCACAATGAGCAGTTCTTC. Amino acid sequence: CSARRYRDSGHNEQFF.

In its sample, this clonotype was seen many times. CDR3 sequence reads: CAWSNLGARKGYTF. The CDR3 region has the DNA TGTGCCTGGTCCAATCTGGGGGCGCGAAAGGGCTACACCTTC. V and J are TRBV30 and TRBJ1-2; tentatively, D is TRBD1 (6 bases). Germline CDR1 reads GTSNPN; CDR2 reads SVGIG (reference sequence). This CDR3 has 14 amino acids. V lost 5 bases and J lost 8, with 21 bases in between.

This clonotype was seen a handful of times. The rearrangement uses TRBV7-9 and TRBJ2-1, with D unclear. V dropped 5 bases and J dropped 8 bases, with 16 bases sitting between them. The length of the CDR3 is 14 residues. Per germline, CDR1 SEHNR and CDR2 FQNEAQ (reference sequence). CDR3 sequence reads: CASSPTAGWDEQFF. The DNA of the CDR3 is TGTGCCAGCAGCCCCACCGCCGGGTGGGATGAGCAGTTCTTC.

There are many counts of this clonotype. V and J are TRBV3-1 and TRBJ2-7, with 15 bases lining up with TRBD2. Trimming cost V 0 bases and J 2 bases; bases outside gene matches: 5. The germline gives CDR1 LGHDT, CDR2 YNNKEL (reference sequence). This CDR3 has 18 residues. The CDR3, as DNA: TGTGCCAGCAGCCAAGAGGGACTAGCGGGAGGAAAACCCTACGAGCAGTACTTC. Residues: CASSQEGLAGGKPYEQYF.

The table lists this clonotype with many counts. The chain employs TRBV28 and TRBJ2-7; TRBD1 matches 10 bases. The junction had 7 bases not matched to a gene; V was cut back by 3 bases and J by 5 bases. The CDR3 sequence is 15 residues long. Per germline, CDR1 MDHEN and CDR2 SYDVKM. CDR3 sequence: CASSFPGQGSHEQYF. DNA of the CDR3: TGTGCCAGCAGTTTTCCGGGACAGGGGTCTCACGAGCAGTACTTC.

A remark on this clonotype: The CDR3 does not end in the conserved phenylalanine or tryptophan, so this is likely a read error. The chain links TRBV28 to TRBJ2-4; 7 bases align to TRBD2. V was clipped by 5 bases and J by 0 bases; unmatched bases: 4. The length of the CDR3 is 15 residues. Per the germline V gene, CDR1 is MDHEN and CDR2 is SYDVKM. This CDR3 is CASSGGGVAKNIQYL. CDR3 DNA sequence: TGTGCCAGCAGTGGGGGGGGGGTAGCCAAAAACATTCAGTACCTC.

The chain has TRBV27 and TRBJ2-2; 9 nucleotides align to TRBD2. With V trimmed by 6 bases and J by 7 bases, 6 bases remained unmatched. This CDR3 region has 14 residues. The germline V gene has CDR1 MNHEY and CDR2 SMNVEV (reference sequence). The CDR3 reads CASRSRGGGGELFF. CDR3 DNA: TGTGCCAGCAGGTCGCGGGGGGGGGGCGGGGAGCTGTTTTTT.

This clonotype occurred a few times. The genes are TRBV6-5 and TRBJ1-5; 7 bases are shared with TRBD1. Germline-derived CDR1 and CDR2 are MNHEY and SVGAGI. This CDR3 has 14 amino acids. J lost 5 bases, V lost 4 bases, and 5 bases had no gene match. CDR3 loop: CASSSRGGDQPQHF. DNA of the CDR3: TGTGCCAGCAGTTCCCGAGGGGGCGATCAGCCCCAGCATTTT.

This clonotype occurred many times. The CDR3, as DNA: TGTGCCAGCTCATTCCGCGGCCGGGAAACAGATACGCAGTATTTT. It translates to CASSFRGRETDTQYF. This chain joins TRBV18 and TRBJ2-3; tentatively, D is TRBD2 (5 bases). Looked up from germline, CDR1 is KGHSH and CDR2 is LQKENI. The V gene lost 5 bases and the J gene lost 3 bases, with 15 bases spanning the gap. The CDR3 runs 15 residues.

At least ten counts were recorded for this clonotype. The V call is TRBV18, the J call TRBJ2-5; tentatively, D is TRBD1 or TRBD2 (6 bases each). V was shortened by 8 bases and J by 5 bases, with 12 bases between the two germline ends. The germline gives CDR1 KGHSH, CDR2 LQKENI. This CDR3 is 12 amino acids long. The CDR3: CASRGTLETQYF. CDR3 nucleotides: TGTGCCAGCCGCGGGACACTGGAGACCCAGTACTTC. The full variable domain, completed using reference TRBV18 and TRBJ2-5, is NAGVMQNPRHLVRRRGQEARLRCSPMKGHSHVYWYRQLPEEGLKFMVYLQKENIIDESGMPKERFSAEFPKEGPSILRIQQVVRGDSAAYFCASRGTLETQYFGPGTRLLVL.

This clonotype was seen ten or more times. DNA for the CDR3: TGTGCCAGCAGCTTAGCGGGGCAGGGAGGGTCACCCCTCCACTTT. Translation gives CASSLAGQGGSPLHF. The chain joins TRBV7-2 to TRBJ1-6; the D gene is possibly TRBD1 (5 bases). This CDR3 contains 15 residues. The V gene's germline CDR1 is SGHTA and CDR2 FQGNSA. Trimming pared 0 bases from V and 10 bases from J, leaving 13 bases between.